This T cell receptor (beta chain) was found in a study of T cell responses to AZD1222 COVID-19 vaccine. The repertoire was sequenced with immunoSEQ multiplex PCR; TCRdb's copy has only in-frame clones and lacks some. Of fewer than 120,000 clones in the sample, around 90% were seen once. The source is an adult who received the AZD1222 COVID-19 vaccine. The sample in question was peripheral blood, obtained 28 days after the second AZD1222 dose.

CDR3 DNA: TGTGCCAGCAGTATCACAGGGAAAAGGCCCCAGCATTTT. It specifies CASSITGKRPQHF. The chain employs TRBV6-5 and TRBJ1-5; D possibly corresponds to TRBD1 (6 bases). Germline-derived CDR1 and CDR2 are MNHEY and SVGAGI. The germline V and J ends were trimmed by 5 bases and 9 bases, with 14 bases remaining between them. There are 13 residues in the CDR3.